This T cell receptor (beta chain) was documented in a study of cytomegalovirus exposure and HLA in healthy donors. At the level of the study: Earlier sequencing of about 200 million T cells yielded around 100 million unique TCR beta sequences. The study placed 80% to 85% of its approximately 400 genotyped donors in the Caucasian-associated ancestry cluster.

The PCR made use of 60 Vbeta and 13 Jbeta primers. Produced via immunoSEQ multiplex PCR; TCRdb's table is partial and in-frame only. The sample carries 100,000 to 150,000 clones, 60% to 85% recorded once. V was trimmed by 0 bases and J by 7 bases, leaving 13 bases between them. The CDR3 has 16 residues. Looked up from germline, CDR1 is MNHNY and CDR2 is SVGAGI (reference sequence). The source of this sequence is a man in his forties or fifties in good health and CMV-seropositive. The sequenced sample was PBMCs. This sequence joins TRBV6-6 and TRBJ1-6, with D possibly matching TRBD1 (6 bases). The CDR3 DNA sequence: TGTGCCAGCAGTTACTCCTTAGGGGGGGGCAATTCACCCCTCCACTTT. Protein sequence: CASSYSLGGGNSPLHF.